A selection of T cell receptor beta chains follows, all from one sample in a study of cytomegalovirus exposure and HLA in healthy donors. The protocol was immunoSEQ multiplex PCR, while the TCRdb copy is restricted to in-frame clones and leaves out a portion. Here the sample table reports some 80,000 clones. Sequencing was carried out using PBMCs. The receptor set was obtained from a woman aged 25 to 45 in good health and CMV-seronegative. Each CDR3 is given with its conserved first and last residue. The order of the fields is CDR3 protein, CDR3 DNA, D gene, V gene, J gene. A D gene is named only where the DNA matches it firmly.

cdr3_aa: CASIATGGTQPQHF
cdr3_nt: TGTGCCAGCATTGCTACGGGGGGAACTCAGCCCCAGCATTTT
d_call: NA
v_call: TRBV21-1
j_call: TRBJ1-5

cdr3_aa: CASSDQGQDTQYF
cdr3_nt: TGTGCCAGTAGTGATCAGGGGCAAGATACGCAGTATTTT
d_call: NA
v_call: TRBV19
j_call: TRBJ2-3

cdr3_aa: CSVEDVGWHDNEQFF
cdr3_nt: TGCAGCGTTGAAGATGTCGGGTGGCACGACAATGAGCAGTTCTTC
d_call: NA
v_call: TRBV29-1
j_call: TRBJ2-1

cdr3_aa: CASSFSGGAVNTEAFF
cdr3_nt: TGTGCCAGCAGCTTCTCCGGGGGGGCGGTGAACACTGAAGCTTTCTTT
d_call: NA
v_call: TRBV5-6
j_call: TRBJ1-1

cdr3_aa: CASSSNRGSGNTIYF
cdr3_nt: TGTGCCAGCAGTTCAAACAGGGGTTCTGGAAACACCATATATTTT
d_call: TRBD1
v_call: TRBV13
j_call: TRBJ1-3

cdr3_aa: CASRGQGLQYEQYF
cdr3_nt: TGTGCCAGCAGAGGACAGGGGCTACAGTACGAGCAGTACTTC
d_call: TRBD1
v_call: TRBV28
j_call: TRBJ2-7

cdr3_aa: CASSIGTKSPQPQHF
cdr3_nt: TGTGCCAGTAGTATAGGGACAAAGTCTCCCCAGCCCCAGCATTTT
d_call: NA
v_call: TRBV19
j_call: TRBJ1-5

cdr3_aa: CASSLEAGLADYNEQFF
cdr3_nt: TGTGCCAGCAGCTTAGAGGCGGGACTAGCGGACTACAATGAGCAGTTCTTC
d_call: TRBD2
v_call: TRBV13
j_call: TRBJ2-1

cdr3_aa: CASSFSGGPDYNEQFF
cdr3_nt: TGTGCCAGCAGTTTCTCCGGGGGGCCGGATTACAATGAGCAGTTCTTC
d_call: NA
v_call: TRBV6-5
j_call: TRBJ2-1

cdr3_aa: CASSSAGTGDGYTF
cdr3_nt: TGTGCCAGCAGCTCTGCTGGGACAGGGGACGGCTACACCTTC
d_call: TRBD1
v_call: TRBV7-2
j_call: TRBJ1-2

cdr3_aa: CASSSRDNEQFF
cdr3_nt: TGTGCCAGCAGCTCCCGGGACAATGAGCAGTTCTTC
d_call: NA
v_call: TRBV5-4
j_call: TRBJ2-1

cdr3_aa: CASSDTWTSGGSTDTQYF
cdr3_nt: TGTGCCAGCAGCGATACTTGGACTAGCGGGGGGTCCACAGATACGCAGTATTTT
d_call: TRBD2
v_call: TRBV2
j_call: TRBJ2-3

cdr3_aa: CASRTAATEAFF
cdr3_nt: TGTGCCAGCAGGACAGCCGCTACTGAAGCTTTCTTT
d_call: NA
v_call: TRBV2
j_call: TRBJ1-1

cdr3_aa: CASSEVGGQGARYGYTF
cdr3_nt: TGTGCCAGCAGCGAAGTAGGTGGCCAGGGGGCGCGTTATGGCTACACCTTC
d_call: TRBD1
v_call: TRBV6-1
j_call: TRBJ1-2

cdr3_aa: CALSSRGYNEKLFF
cdr3_nt: TGTGCCTTATCATCCAGGGGTTATAATGAAAAACTGTTTTTT
d_call: NA
v_call: TRBV2
j_call: TRBJ1-4

cdr3_aa: CALDSRVPETQYF
cdr3_nt: TGTGCCTTGGACAGTCGCGTCCCGGAGACCCAGTACTTC
d_call: NA
v_call: TRBV30
j_call: TRBJ2-5

cdr3_aa: CASSPWDRGYEQYF
cdr3_nt: TGTGCCAGCAGCCCCTGGGACAGGGGCTACGAGCAGTACTTC
d_call: TRBD1
v_call: TRBV7-9
j_call: TRBJ2-7

cdr3_aa: CSVGHPTGELFF
cdr3_nt: TGCAGCGTTGGGCACCCCACCGGGGAGCTGTTTTTT
d_call: NA
v_call: TRBV29-1
j_call: TRBJ2-2